The source of this T cell receptor (beta chain) is a study of cytomegalovirus exposure and HLA in healthy donors. General study points: HLA alleles showed associations with 16,951 TCR beta sequences in a later analysis, at a 0.05 false discovery rate. In an earlier analysis, in around 590 donors, most V segments appeared productive either ~87% or ~30% of the time.

This PCR relied on a set of 60 Vbeta primers and 13 Jbeta primers. Here immunoSEQ multiplex PCR was the method, and the copy in TCRdb shows in-frame clones only, minus some. This sample carries 150,000 to 200,000 clones, roughly four fifths of them seen once, and the ten largest clones take about 4.5%. Comment on this clone: Its antigen is not known.

Per germline, CDR1 SNHLY and CDR2 FYNNEI. The CDR3 is made up of 14 amino acids. The V gene end was trimmed by 4 bases and the J gene end by 8 bases; junction bases not matched to a gene: 8. The sequenced material came from PBMCs. The chain employs TRBV2 and TRBJ1-2; 9 bases agree with TRBD1. The receptor was derived from a man in his forties in good health and CMV-seronegative. The chain's CDR3 is CASSVLGDRVGYTF. The CDR3 nucleotides read TGTGCCAGCAGTGTGCTCGGGGACAGGGTGGGCTACACCTTC. The full variable domain, with the rest looked up from reference TRBV2 and TRBJ1-2, is EPEVTQTPSHQVTQMGQEVILRCVPISNHLYFYWYRQILGQKVEFLVSFYNNEISEKSEIFDDQFSVERPDGSNFTLKIRSTKLEDSAMYFCASSVLGDRVGYTFGSGTRLTVV.